This T cell receptor beta chain is drawn from a study of post-analysis software for immune sequencing data (dated by TCRdb to about 2015). Regarding the study in general: Disease courses on record covered relapsing-remitting, secondary progressive and progressive-relapsing multiple sclerosis, though some patients had no subtype annotation. Patient repertoires were compared against around twelve previously published healthy control repertoires from donors aged 6 to 25 years. A subset of samples was prepared in parallel using single-end sample barcoding, then pooled and co-amplified after Illumina adapter ligation. What the research found in general, with its limitations: The control group was slightly older than the multiple sclerosis patient group. Multiple sclerosis patients had significantly lower normalized Chao1 diversity than controls, a result that suggests substantial peripheral T-cell clonal expansion. A handful of TRBV segments, including TRBV5-6, TRBV5-1 and TRBV20-1, were significantly more frequent in patients than controls. Direct clustering with F measure revealed strong co-clustering of samples prepared in the same batch, which led to a batch-effect correction.

Remarks on this clonotype: Its target antigen remains unknown. No conserved phenylalanine or tryptophan ends this CDR3, so it is likely a read error.

The germline V gene yields SQVTM for CDR1 and ANQGSEA for CDR2. The CDR3 is 10 amino acids in total, end residues counted. Only the CDR3 DNA stays, 30 bases, in frame from base 1. V loses 7 bases, J loses 1 base, and the germline ends lie 5 bases apart. To prepare the library, PCR was applied. The instrument was an Illumina HiSeq 2500. To reduce PCR and sequencing biases, unique molecular identifiers were built into the TCR beta cDNA libraries. Per 1 to 10 million input T cells, roughly 0.5 million cDNA molecules were obtained, such that each molecule approximated one T cell. The patient libraries were prepared and sequenced with the same protocol used for the earlier healthy control dataset. Samples belonging to the same batch were prepared together, multiplexed and sequenced on a shared HiSeq lane. The source study handled its data this way. MIGEC was used to process the raw barcoded reads, and molecular identifier groups with only a single read were discarded before consensus assembly and CDR3 extraction. Clonotype tables were post-analysed with VDJtools, normalizing diversity by down-sampling all datasets to the smallest sample size. Repertoire overlap clustering matched CDR3 amino acid but not nucleotide sequences to correct batch-related cross-sample contamination. TCRdb reworked the public reads: Q25 trimming with fastp, MiXCR clone assembly, productive beta chains retained. One record per CDR3 amino acid sequence lists the most common genes and DNA. V and J calls and clone size were set by TCRdb, not the authors. The sample table shows hundreds of thousands of distinct CDR3 sequences, and around 27% are seen once. The ten largest clones represent roughly 0.54% of the sample.

To demonstrate the VDJtools post-analysis software, TCR beta repertoires were profiled from the peripheral blood of more than ten young patients with multiple sclerosis. The patients with multiple sclerosis were children and adolescents between about 6 and 17 years of age. Sequencing was done on a sample of blood. The receptor was isolated from a girl aged 10-17 years with multiple sclerosis. The rearranged segments are TRBV29-1 and TRBJ2-7, with no D gene named confidently. The CDR3 protein sequence reads: CSAWSYEQYC. The nucleotides are TGCAGCGCGTGGTCCTACGAGCAGTACTGC.